The TCR beta chain described here comes from a study of T cells after yellow fever vaccination (dated by TCRdb to the late 2010s). Regarding the research as a whole: The SMART-Seq v4 Ultra Low Input RNA kit was used to prepare libraries from fractions with low cell numbers. Blood was collected at multiple timepoints before and after primary and secondary immunization, and bulk PBMC replicates and cell subsets were isolated. To follow T-cell clones before and after both primary and booster YFV17D yellow fever vaccination, bulk TCR alpha and beta repertoires underwent longitudinal sequencing. Two healthy male donors, one aged 18 to 30 and one aged 30 to 40 years, made up the cohort. What the study reported, not specific to this receptor: After the booster, most of the clones that had expanded following primary vaccination were detected again (roughly 97% of CD4 and 88% of CD8), which suggests that memory was broadly maintained. The secondary T-cell response was weaker than the primary response but faster, peaking on day 5 instead of day 15. A small fraction of clonotypes showed up in both the CD4 and CD8 compartments, probably as a result of convergent recombination. Because abundant contaminating clonotypes from the bulk population could be contained in FACS-sorted repertoires, computational filtering was required. Because only a couple of donors were included in the study, the extent to which the findings can be generalized is limited.

The germline V gene (reference sequence) gives CDR1 as DFQATT and CDR2 as SNEGSKA. Including cysteine and phenylalanine, the CDR3 has 12 amino acids. The retained sequence is limited to the CDR3, 36 bases, with the frame set at the first base. The trim is 7 bases for V and 5 bases for J, with a gap of 14 bases between the germline ends. TCR cDNA was made using 5'RACE template switching, a step that added a universal primer site and unique molecular identifiers. Priming of cDNA synthesis was performed from both the TCR alpha and TCR beta constant segments. Libraries were amplified in two PCR steps, with sample barcodes and sequencing adapters added in the second step. Sequencing of the libraries was done on either Illumina HiSeq 2500 (2x100 bp) or NovaSeq (2x150 bp). The paper's processing steps were these. Reads were demultiplexed and collapsed into UMI consensus sequences with MIGEC, and V(D)J alignment was performed with MiXCR. Using edgeR on replicate PBMC samples, clonotypes were called vaccine-responding if FDR was below 0.01 and the log2 fold change was above 5 up to day 15. Bulk clonotypes were assigned CD4 or CD8 identity according to which sequenced CD4 or CD8 repertoire held them at higher abundance. TCRdb reprocessing: public reads trimmed at Q25 with fastp, clones called with MiXCR, in-frame beta chains kept. Entries are consolidated by CDR3 protein sequence, retaining the most common genes and DNA. What appears here as the V and J calls and clone size reflects TCRdb's work, not the paper's. The table for this sample lists a few hundred thousand distinct CDR3 sequences; about a sixth of them were counted only once. 15% to 20% of the sample belongs to the ten largest clones.

In the case of this clonotype: There is no known antigen for this receptor. Base qualities are not recorded, but no much larger clone differs from it by a single base.

The treatment or condition label, as the study defines it: live attenuated yellow fever vaccine strain. At each blood-draw timepoint, two biological replicates of bulk PBMCs were collected. A standard Ficoll-Paque protocol was used to isolate PBMCs from peripheral blood. RNA was extracted with TriZol from bulk PBMCs, CD4 and CD8 fractions, and dextramer-positive and dextramer-negative fractions. This clonotype was obtained from a man aged 18 to 29 who received the YFV17D yellow fever vaccine. This sample comprised PBMCs, obtained roughly 5 days after the first yellow fever vaccination. The receptor chain draws on TRBV20-1 and TRBJ2-5; the D region possibly corresponds to TRBD2 (6 bases align). The nucleotides read TGCAGTGTGCGGGGACGGACGGAGACCCAGTACTTC. Its translation is CSVRGRTETQYF.